Included here is one T cell receptor beta chain sequence, with context. Its matching antigen is unknown. Trimming stripped 3 bases from V and 3 bases from J, with 12 bases between. The CDR3 extends over 14 amino acids. Germline loops: CDR1 SGHNT, CDR2 YENEEA. This sample was taken from a study of Tregs in tolerant kidney transplant recipients. Using immunoSEQ multiplex PCR, the repertoire was profiled, and TCRdb retains in-frame clones only, with some absent. The repertoire holds fewer than 40,000 clones, approximately 83% seen once, with approximately 2% in the top ten. The source material was Tregs from blood cultured with allogeneic cells. The TCR originated in a human donor in good health. The chain combines TRBV11-3 with TRBJ2-7; D gene uncertain. The CDR3 DNA reads TGTGCCAGCAGCTTGGCCGGGCAGCTCTACGAGCAGTACTTC. Translating it yields CASSLAGQLYEQYF.